What follows are 28 T cell receptor beta chains derived from one specimen sequenced in a study of T cell repertoires in cytomegalovirus infection. TCRdb reprocessed the reads via MiXCR and lists one record per CDR3 protein. Of 450,000 to 600,000 distinct CDR3 sequences in the sample, 10% to 12% were seen once. The specimen sequenced was PBMCs. Every receptor here comes from a human donor in good health (CMV status not recorded). Some clones in this sample may be carry-over from other donors' samples.

Ten or more counts support this clonotype. The chain joins TRBV20-1 to TRBJ2-5; 8 nucleotides match TRBD2. Germline V gene data show CDR1 as DFQATT and CDR2 as SNEGSKA (reference sequence). The CDR3 is 15 amino acids. V trimming: 3 bases; J trimming: 2 bases; junction bases outside the gene matches: 8. CDR3 sequence reads: CSARGPGGDQETQYF. CDR3 sequence (DNA): TGCAGTGCTAGGGGGCCGGGGGGGGATCAAGAGACCCAGTACTTC.

The table lists this clonotype with many counts. The genes are TRBV28 and TRBJ1-2, with unresolved D. The germline V and J ends were trimmed by 6 bases and 0 bases, with 8 bases remaining between them. Germline V gives CDR1 MDHEN, CDR2 SYDVKM. CDR3 size: 13 residues. The CDR3 DNA reads TGTGCCAGCAGCTTAAGTTCTAACTATGGCTACACCTTC. The encoded protein is CASSLSSNYGYTF.

This clonotype was found a few times. The chain uses TRBV5-4 and TRBJ2-2; D possibly corresponds to TRBD2 (7 bases). Trimming left V 4 bases short and J 4 bases short, with 23 bases between. The CDR3 contains 18 residues. CDR1 is SGHNT, CDR2 YYREEE, per germline (reference sequence). The CDR3 sequence: CASSKGVGGGPSTGELFF. CDR3 coding DNA: TGTGCCAGCAGCAAAGGAGTGGGAGGGGGACCTTCCACCGGGGAGCTGTTTTTT.

Ten or more counts support this clonotype. The gene calls are TRBV12-3 or TRBV12-4 and TRBJ1-1, with TRBD1 matching over 8 bases. CDR3 length equals 15 residues. V was clipped by 4 bases and J by 5 bases; unmatched bases: 9. The CDR3 region has the DNA TGTGCCAGCAGTTCCGGACAGGGAGGAAAAACTGAAGCTTTCTTT. It specifies CASSSGQGGKTEAFF.

The sample holds a few counts of this clonotype. V and J are TRBV20-1 and TRBJ1-1; 8 bases are shared with TRBD1. Trimming removed 2 bases from V and 1 base from J; junction bases left unmatched: 6. The CDR3 contains 15 residues. In germline, CDR1 is DFQATT, CDR2 SNEGSKA (reference sequence). CDR3 region: CSARPPGQGNTEAFF. CDR3 sequence (DNA): TGCAGTGCTAGACCCCCCGGACAGGGGAACACTGAAGCTTTCTTT.

This clonotype showed up many times. This rearrangement joins TRBV6-1 to TRBJ2-2; D gene uncertain. Trimming removed 7 bases at V and 7 bases at J, with 10 bases between. CDR3 length: 12 amino acids. From germline, CDR1 is MNHNS and CDR2 SASEGT. The CDR3 region is CASMSVGGELFF. CDR3 bases: TGTGCCAGCATGTCAGTCGGCGGGGAGCTGTTTTTT.

This clonotype was seen at least ten times. The chain employs TRBV6-5 and TRBJ2-3; D is undetermined. The CDR3 totals 12 residues. V was trimmed by 8 bases and J by 1 base, leaving 7 bases between them. Germline lookup yields CDR1 MNHEY and CDR2 SVGAGI. The CDR3 spells CASGVGTDTQYF. CDR3 nucleotides: TGTGCCAGCGGGGTGGGCACAGATACGCAGTATTTT.

The sample holds many counts of this clonotype. The chain uses TRBV6-5 and TRBJ1-2; a weak D match, TRBD1 (6 bases). The V end was cut by 0 bases, the J end by 8 bases, with 13 bases between. CDR3 length: 14 amino acids. Looked up from germline, CDR1 is MNHEY and CDR2 is SVGAGI. CDR3 region: CASSYSRQVGGYTF. The CDR3 bases are TGTGCCAGCAGTTACTCCAGACAGGTCGGAGGCTACACCTTC.

This clonotype was seen at least ten times. The chain recombines TRBV7-3 with TRBJ1-1; D remains unclear. There are 13 residues in the CDR3. Germline V gene lookup returns CDR1 SGHTA and CDR2 FQGTGA. V lost 5 bases and J 0 bases, leaving 7 bases between the germline ends. The CDR3 DNA reads as TGTGCCAGCAGCAATGCGATGAACACTGAAGCTTTCTTT. This encodes CASSNAMNTEAFF.

This clonotype showed up just a few times. V and J are TRBV23-1 and TRBJ1-5, with D uncertain. TRBV23-1 is identified as an open reading frame with a role that is uncertain. Trimming removed 2 bases at V and 0 bases at J, with 11 bases between. This CDR3 spans 16 amino acids. CDR3 residues: CASSQRRRFSNQPQHF. The CDR3 DNA reads as TGCGCCAGCAGTCAAAGGAGACGGTTTAGCAATCAGCCCCAGCATTTT.

This clonotype was found many times. The chain is built from TRBV6-1 and TRBJ2-2; perhaps TRBD1 as D (5 bases). The V gene lost 7 bases and the J gene lost 4 bases, with 16 bases spanning the gap. CDR1 MNHNS and CDR2 SASEGT come from the germline V gene. The CDR3 spans 15 residues. CDR3 protein: CASKRNTGFTGELFF. For the CDR3, the DNA is TGTGCCAGCAAACGCAACACAGGTTTCACCGGGGAGCTGTTTTTT.

Remarks on this clonotype: This could be a read error, since a much larger clone is one nucleotide away. The chain uses TRBV19 and TRBJ2-2; TRBD1 aligns across 7 bases. V lost 8 bases, J lost 7 bases, and 16 bases stayed unmatched. This CDR3 has 16 residues. Germline values: CDR1 LNHDA, CDR2 SQIVND (reference sequence). The CDR3 region is CASLLGTEGRHGELFF. The CDR3 DNA follows: TGTGCCAGTCTTCTCGGGACAGAGGGGCGTCACGGGGAGCTGTTTTTT.

The rearrangement uses TRBV20-1 and TRBJ1-2; D is unresolved. Germline CDR1 reads DFQATT; CDR2 reads SNEGSKA (reference sequence). Trimming took 0 bases from V and 8 from J, leaving 4 bases between them. CDR3 size: 10 residues. The chain's CDR3 is CSAREVGYTF. The CDR3 nucleotides are TGCAGTGCTAGAGAAGTGGGCTACACCTTC.

This clonotype was seen a handful of times. This chain joins TRBV5-6 and TRBJ1-6; perhaps TRBD1 as D (6 bases). The germline gives CDR1 SGHDT, CDR2 YYEEEE. This CDR3 is built from 15 residues. Trimming shortened V by 1 base and J by 6 bases, and 11 bases separated the two germline ends. In DNA form, the CDR3 reads TGTGCCAGCAGCTTGTCCGGGGGGGCTAATTCACCCCTCCACTTT. Protein: CASSLSGGANSPLHF.

In this sample, this clonotype turned up many times. V and J are TRBV7-9 and TRBJ1-2; D unresolved. This CDR3 is built from 13 residues. Germline V CDR1 and CDR2: SEHNR, FQNEAQ (reference sequence). V gave up 4 bases and J gave up 4 bases, with 10 bases separating them. The CDR3 DNA is TGTGCCAGCAGCTCACAGAGTCTCTATGGCTACACCTTC. It yields the protein CASSSQSLYGYTF.

About this clonotype: At one boundary the junction diverges from the germline segment, which might be a read error. The rearrangement links TRBV28 to TRBJ2-6, with D unresolved. CDR1 is MDHEN, CDR2 SYDVKM, per germline. The CDR3 is 18 residues long. The CDR3 sequence is CASSRSRRISSGTNVLTF. The CDR3 DNA follows: TGTGCCAGCAGCCGAAGTCGTAGGATCAGCTCTGGGACCAACGTCCTGACTTTC.

This clonotype appeared many times. The chain has TRBV7-9 and TRBJ2-1; weak D call: TRBD2 (5 bases). The V gene's germline CDR1 is SEHNR and CDR2 FQNEAQ (reference sequence). The CDR3 is 11 amino acids. V lost 2 bases, J lost 12 bases, and 8 bases lay in between. The CDR3 here is CASSLTRGQFF. The CDR3 nucleotides read TGTGCCAGCAGCTTAACCCGGGGGCAGTTCTTC.

The rearrangement joins TRBV20-1 to TRBJ2-5, with D perhaps TRBD2 (5 bases). The CDR3 contains 13 residues. The germline V and J ends were trimmed by 6 bases and 3 bases, with 14 bases remaining between them. Germline loops: CDR1 DFQATT, CDR2 SNEGSKA (reference sequence). CDR3 bases: TGCAGTGCCTCACCGGACGGGAAAGAGACCCAGTACTTC. Amino acid sequence: CSASPDGKETQYF.

About this clonotype: Possible read error: a much larger clone is one base away. The CDR3 nucleotides are TGTGCCAGCAGCCGTTTCGCAGAGCTGGCAGATACGCAGTATTTT. It specifies CASSRFAELADTQYF. V and J are TRBV27 and TRBJ2-3; D gene unclear. The length of the CDR3 is 15 residues. Germline CDR1 and CDR2: MNHEY and SMNVEV (reference sequence). Trimming took 6 bases from V and 4 from J, leaving 17 bases between them.

This clonotype was counted at least ten times. An end of the junction does not agree with germline; a read error may underlie this. The chain links TRBV7-2 to TRBJ2-7, with 15 nucleotides matching TRBD2. The CDR3 contains 14 residues. CDR1 and CDR2 (germline): SGHTA, FQGNSA. CDR3 sequence: CASRSGLAGGPMSF. The CDR3 DNA reads as TGTGCCAGCAGGTCAGGACTAGCGGGGGGGCCGATGTCCTTC.

This clonotype was observed a handful of times. This chain joins TRBV6-2 or TRBV6-3 and TRBJ1-5; D uncertain. Germline V gene sequence: CDR1 MNHEY, CDR2 SVGEGT. This CDR3 has 11 residues. The V gene lost 6 bases and the J gene lost 15 bases, with 15 bases spanning the gap. DNA for the CDR3: TGTGCCAGCAGATTGGGATTTTGGTGGCATTTT. Its protein product is CASRLGFWWHF.

This clonotype appeared a few times. V gene TRBV2 combines with J gene TRBJ1-5, with D hard to call. The length of the CDR3 is 15 residues. Trimming took off 6 bases at V and 2 bases at J, with 14 bases between the two ends. Germline V gives CDR1 SNHLY, CDR2 FYNNEI. The CDR3 loop reads CASREGLGRNQPQHF. Here the CDR3 DNA reads TGTGCCAGCAGGGAGGGTTTAGGTCGCAATCAGCCCCAGCATTTT.

This clonotype was observed a few times. This sequence joins TRBV20-1 and TRBJ1-1; D unclear. This CDR3 comprises 12 residues. Trimming took off 3 bases at V and 6 bases at J, with 11 bases between the two ends. CDR1 and CDR2 from the germline V gene are DFQATT and SNEGSKA (reference sequence). The CDR3 nucleotides are TGCAGTGCTAGGTTCACCCGCGCTGAAGCTTTCTTT. Translation gives CSARFTRAEAFF.

There are many counts of this clonotype. The CDR3 reads CASSSGLAIGDEQFF. The CDR3 bases are TGTGCCAGCAGCTCGGGACTAGCAATAGGCGATGAGCAGTTCTTC. The chain couples TRBV7-3 to TRBJ2-1, with TRBD2 identical over 9 bases. The trim removed 4 bases at V and 8 bases at J, leaving 9 bases unmatched. Germline V lookup: CDR1 SGHTA, CDR2 FQGTGA. The CDR3 covers 15 residues.

This clonotype was picked up many times. The chain recombines TRBV5-1 with TRBJ2-5, with D tentatively TRBD1 (6 bases). V was trimmed by 5 bases and J by 1 base, leaving 12 bases between them. Per the germline V gene, CDR1 is SGHRS and CDR2 is YFSETQ. The CDR3 is 14 amino acids. The CDR3 here is CASSKDSFQETQYF. As DNA, the CDR3 is TGCGCCAGCAGTAAGGACAGCTTCCAAGAGACCCAGTACTTC.

This clonotype was recorded at least ten times. This sequence joins TRBV7-2 and TRBJ2-1; 8 bases agree with TRBD2. There are 15 residues in the CDR3. The V segment lost 8 bases and the J segment 9 bases; nucleotides outside the gene matches: 15. Looked up from germline, CDR1 is SGHTA and CDR2 is FQGNSA. The CDR3 DNA follows: TGTGCCAGCCTCCCGGCGGGGGGCTTGGCTATTGAGCAGTTCTTC. Translated: CASLPAGGLAIEQFF.

There are many counts of this clonotype. The rearrangement joins TRBV7-3 to TRBJ2-1; TRBD1 matches 11 bases. This CDR3 contains 14 residues. V was pared by 5 bases and J by 7 bases, with 4 bases of the junction left unmatched. Germline CDR1 and CDR2: SGHTA and FQGTGA. CDR3 in amino acids: CASSRDRGRNEQFF. The CDR3 nucleotides read TGTGCCAGCAGCCGGGACAGGGGGAGGAATGAGCAGTTCTTC. The complete variable domain, with remaining parts taken from reference TRBV7-3 and TRBJ2-1, reads GAGVSQTPSNKVTEKGKYVELRCDPISGHTALYWYRQSLGQGPEFLIYFQGTGAADDSGLPNDRFFAVRPEGSVSTLKIQRTERGDSAVYLCASSRDRGRNEQFFGPGTRLTVL.

This clonotype was recorded at least ten times. This chain joins TRBV7-8 and TRBJ1-1, with TRBD1 identical over 8 bases. The CDR3 has 13 amino acids. V lost 8 bases, J lost 4 bases, and 6 bases stayed unmatched. From germline, CDR1 is SGHVS and CDR2 FQNEAQ. CDR3 in DNA: TGTGCCAGCCGCCGACAGGGGAGCACTGAAGCTTTCTTT. This gives the protein CASRRQGSTEAFF.